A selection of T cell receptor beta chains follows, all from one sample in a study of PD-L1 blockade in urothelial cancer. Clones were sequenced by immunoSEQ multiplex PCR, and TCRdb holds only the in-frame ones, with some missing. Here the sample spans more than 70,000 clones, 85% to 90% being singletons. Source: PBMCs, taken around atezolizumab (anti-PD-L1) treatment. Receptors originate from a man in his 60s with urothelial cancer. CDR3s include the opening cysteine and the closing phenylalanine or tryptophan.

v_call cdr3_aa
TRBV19 CASSMAGYIGRPQHF
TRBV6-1 CASNSGSWSYEQYF
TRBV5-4 CASRETSGRGETQYF
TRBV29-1 CSMTGTSGRDTQYF
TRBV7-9 CASSLAGVSTDTQYF
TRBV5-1 CASSLRGGGTQYF
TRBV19 CASSIVQGSGANVLTF
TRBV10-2 CASRRQGASEEQYF
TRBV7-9 CASSSAQVYNEQFF
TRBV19 CASSPGGDTQYF
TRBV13 CASSLGDLGTSGNNEQFF
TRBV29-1 CSVATGVAGNTIYF
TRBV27 CAIGDLDTQYF
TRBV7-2 CASSFSGQGGYTF
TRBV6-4 CASSLIAGSSYNEQFF
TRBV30 CAWSRVGQTNEKLFF
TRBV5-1 CASSLVGDRQYF
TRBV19 CASSHRGQGVGIRGYTF
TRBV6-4 CASRAGVGNTGELFF
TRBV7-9 CASFLGTAQEQFF
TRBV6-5 CASRSGQGNTGELFF
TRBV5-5 CASRVGAYNEQFF
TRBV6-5 CASSPPTEQGRMF
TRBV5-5 CASSSSAGYQPQHF
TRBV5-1 CASSVQGNGNYGYTF
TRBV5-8 CASSSFPGRGNEQFF
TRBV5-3 CARSFNRGYEQYF
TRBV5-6 CASSLTGRPSYEQYF
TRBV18 CASSSSETSSGNTIYF
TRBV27 CASSPTNNEQFF
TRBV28 CASSHRTGETSLRNIQYF
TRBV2 CASRVRRNTEAFF
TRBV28 CASSAPGQRNTEAFF
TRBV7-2 CASSTSSGANVLTF
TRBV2 CASSEQSVNTEAFF
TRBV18 CASSPPSTQGREQYF
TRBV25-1 CASSEGDRVTAEQYF
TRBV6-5 CASSSAGQGEGGGYTF
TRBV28 CASSIPDRASYEQYF
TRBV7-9 CASSPDGNLPSEKLFF
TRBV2 CASSEALGAHTEAFF
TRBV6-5 CASKYRVASNTEAFF
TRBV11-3 CASSLDSNNEQFF
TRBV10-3 CAITGQGLTEAFF
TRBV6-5 CASRRTSGSSNEQFF
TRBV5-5 CASSLSVAGRYEQYF
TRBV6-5 CASSYRDSSYEQYF
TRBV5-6 CASTLRGYSHYGYTF
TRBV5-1 CASSSGQGANEKLFF